These 6 T cell receptor beta chains were all obtained from the same sample, sequenced in a study of CD8 T cells in ankylosing spondylitis. Study-wide findings and caveats: A TCR beta motif of 7 or 8 highly homologous variants appeared characteristic of ankylosing spondylitis blood.

TCRdb re-called the 5' RACE reads with MiXCR, one entry per CDR3 protein. The sample gives under 450,000 distinct CDR3 sequences, about a sixth of which show up once; approximately 1% is in the top ten. These receptors' targets are unknown. The material sequenced was blood, either unsorted or a sorted T cell fraction (not recorded which). These receptors all come from a male donor with ankylosing spondylitis.

The chain employs TRBV6-1 and TRBJ2-5, with D uncertain. Germline assignment: CDR1 MNHNS and CDR2 SASEGT. The CDR3 has 15 amino acids. Trimming pared 1 base from V and 3 bases from J, leaving 12 bases between. CDR3 sequence reads: CASSEGTRGEETQYF. The CDR3 coding sequence is TGTGCCAGCAGTGAAGGGACCCGAGGAGAAGAGACCCAGTACTTC.

There are a few counts of this clonotype. The chain has TRBV7-2 and TRBJ2-7; D is undetermined. The CDR3 contains 14 residues. Germline CDR1 is SGHTA and CDR2 is FQGNSA. V was pared by 0 bases and J by 2 bases, with 8 bases between. The CDR3 spells CASSLAGNTYEQYF. In nucleotides, the CDR3 is TGTGCCAGCAGCTTAGCAGGCAACACCTACGAGCAGTACTTC.

The genes are TRBV7-2 and TRBJ2-4; 9 positions match TRBD2. CDR3 length: 15 residues. J gave up 8 bases and V 5 bases, and 10 bases lay outside the gene matches. Germline CDR1 and CDR2: SGHTA and FQGNSA. In nucleotides, the CDR3 is TGTGCCAGCAGCCGGGGGATAGCGGGAGTTGACATTCAGTACTTC. Protein: CASSRGIAGVDIQYF.

In its sample, this clonotype was seen a few times. The V and J genes are TRBV20-1 and TRBJ1-5; D ambiguous. There are 12 residues in the CDR3. From germline, CDR1 is DFQATT and CDR2 SNEGSKA (reference sequence). The V end lost 6 bases, the J end lost 5 bases, and 11 bases lay between the germline ends. The CDR3 coding sequence is TGCAGTGCCTCCCGCCGGGATCAGCCCCAGCATTTT. This gives the protein CSASRRDQPQHF.

The J gene is TRBJ2-5, the V gene TRBV7-3, with D unclear. This CDR3 contains 13 residues. V lost 0 bases to trimming and J lost 4 bases, with 6 bases between them. CDR1 is SGHTA, CDR2 FQGTGA, per germline. The chain's CDR3 is CASSLTSLETQYF. For the CDR3, the DNA is TGTGCCAGCAGCTTAACTAGCCTAGAGACCCAGTACTTC. Together with reference TRBV7-3 and TRBJ2-5, the CDR3 gives the full variable domain: GAGVSQTPSNKVTEKGKYVELRCDPISGHTALYWYRQSLGQGPEFLIYFQGTGAADDSGLPNDRFFAVRPEGSVSTLKIQRTERGDSAVYLCASSLTSLETQYFGPGTRLLVL.

Only a few counts were recorded for this clonotype. This rearrangement joins TRBV7-2 to TRBJ1-1; the match to TRBD1 covers 9 bases. The J segment lost 5 bases and the V segment lost 4 bases, leaving 5 bases of the junction unmatched. CDR1 and CDR2 from the germline V gene are SGHTA and FQGNSA. CDR3 size: 14 residues. CDR3 region: CASSSRQGGTEAFF. The CDR3 region has the DNA TGTGCCAGCAGCTCACGACAGGGGGGGACTGAAGCTTTCTTT.